These 14 T cell receptor beta chains were sequenced from one sample in a study of cytomegalovirus exposure and HLA in healthy donors. Repertoires were generated with immunoSEQ multiplex PCR, while TCRdb's copy carries only in-frame clones and drops some. This sample carries 110,000 or so clones, around 88% of them seen once, and the ten largest clones take more than 1.5%. The sample consisted of PBMCs. These receptors originate from a man between 18 and 29 years old in good health and CMV-seronegative.

This clone was seen only once. The rearrangement joins TRBV13 to TRBJ1-2; tentative D call: TRBD1 (5 bases). Trimming took off 4 bases at V and 0 bases at J, with 12 bases between the two ends. Germline V lookup: CDR1 PRHDT, CDR2 FYEKMQ (reference sequence). The CDR3 loop spans 15 amino acids. The CDR3 DNA reads as TGTGCCAGCAGCTCCTACAGGAAAGCTAACTATGGCTACACCTTC. Residues: CASSSYRKANYGYTF.

The chain joins TRBV29-1 to TRBJ1-1; D is perhaps TRBD1 (6 bases). From germline, CDR1 is SQVTM and CDR2 ANQGSEA. The length of the CDR3 is 14 residues. Trimming removed 4 bases from V and 3 bases from J, with 15 bases in between. The CDR3 coding sequence is TGCAGCGTTGGCCTAATACAGGGCGACACTGAAGCTTTCTTT. Translated: CSVGLIQGDTEAFF. Filled out from reference TRBV29-1 and TRBJ1-1, the complete variable domain reads SAVISQKPSRDICQRGTSLTIQCQVDSQVTMMFWYRQQPGQSLTLIATANQGSEATYESGFVIDKFPISRPNLTFSTLTVSNMSPEDSSIYLCSVGLIQGDTEAFFGQGTRLTVV.

This chain joins TRBV5-1 and TRBJ2-1, with 15 nucleotides matching TRBD2. Germline assignment: CDR1 SGHRS and CDR2 YFSETQ. CDR3 length: 18 amino acids. V gave up 4 bases and J gave up 8 bases; unmatched junction bases: 13. This CDR3 reads CASSAAPGTSGGRHEQFF. The CDR3 DNA is TGCGCCAGCAGCGCGGCCCCCGGGACTAGCGGGGGGAGGCATGAGCAGTTCTTC.

This chain links TRBV2 with TRBJ1-4; 9 bases map to TRBD1. Germline-derived CDR1 and CDR2 are SNHLY and FYNNEI. This CDR3 comprises 13 residues. The junction had 6 bases not matched to a gene; V was cut back by 9 bases and J by 7 bases. CDR3 DNA sequence: TGTGCCAGTCGGACAGGGGTACGTGAAAAACTGTTTTTT. It translates to CASRTGVREKLFF.

The table lists this clone with many counts. The rearrangement uses TRBV7-2 and TRBJ1-5; D gene uncertain. Germline CDR1 is SGHTA and CDR2 is FQGNSA. The CDR3 has 15 amino acids. Trimming left V 0 bases short and J 2 bases short, with 8 bases between. The CDR3 nucleotides are TGTGCCAGCAGCTTAGCTCCCGTCGGCAATCAGCCCCAGCATTTT. Translation gives CASSLAPVGNQPQHF.

V usage is TRBV9 and J usage is TRBJ1-2; 10 nucleotides agree with TRBD1. The CDR3 is made up of 14 amino acids. Germline CDR1 SGDLS, CDR2 YYNGEE. V lost 2 bases and J lost 6; bases outside the gene matches: 4. In DNA form, the CDR3 reads TGTGCCAGCAGCGTGACAGGGGGCAAACATGGCTACACCTTC. Translation: CASSVTGGKHGYTF.

This chain joins TRBV28 and TRBJ2-7, with 7 bases fitting TRBD2. The CDR3 has 14 residues. Germline V gene lookup returns CDR1 MDHEN and CDR2 SYDVKM. V shed 3 bases and J 6 bases; nucleotides not matched to a gene: 8. The CDR3 bases are TGTGCCAGCAGTTTCGGACTAGTCGACGTCGAGCAGTACTTC. It translates to CASSFGLVDVEQYF. Combining the CDR3 with reference TRBV28 and TRBJ2-7 gives the whole variable domain DVKVTQSSRYLVKRTGEKVFLECVQDMDHENMFWYRQDPGLGLRLIYFSYDVKMKEKGDIPEGYSVSREKKERFSLILESASTNQTSMYLCASSFGLVDVEQYFGPGTRLTVT.

The chain carries TRBV15 and TRBJ2-1; TRBD1 is a possible D gene (6 bases). CDR3 length: 17 amino acids. Trimming stripped 2 bases from V and 0 bases from J, with 14 bases between. Per germline, CDR1 LNHNV and CDR2 YYDKDF (reference sequence). The CDR3 sequence is CATSRYKGTNSYNEQFF. CDR3 sequence (DNA): TGTGCCACCAGCAGATATAAGGGGACAAACTCCTACAATGAGCAGTTCTTC.

V usage is TRBV4-3 and J usage is TRBJ2-1; TRBD2 agrees at 11 bases. The CDR3 sequence is 15 residues long. The germline V gene has CDR1 LGHNA and CDR2 YSLEER. With 4 bases clipped from V and 8 bases from J, the junction kept 7 bases outside the gene matches. The CDR3 coding sequence is TGCGCCAGCAGCCTTCGGACTAGCGGGTACGATGAGCAGTTCTTC. This encodes CASSLRTSGYDEQFF.

This sequence joins TRBV10-1 and TRBJ2-3; D perhaps matches TRBD2 (6 bases). The CDR3 sequence is 15 residues long. Germline assignment: CDR1 WNHNN and CDR2 SYGVQD (reference sequence). The V gene lost 2 bases and the J gene lost 4 bases, with 13 bases spanning the gap. The DNA of the CDR3 is TGCGCCAGCAGTGAGGGGGAGGAGTGGTCAGATACGCAGTATTTT. Its translation: CASSEGEEWSDTQYF.

This chain joins TRBV19 and TRBJ2-7; 7 positions match TRBD1. Germline-derived CDR1 and CDR2 are LNHDA and SQIVND (reference sequence). V shed 9 bases, J shed 4 bases, and the junction held 12 bases outside the gene matches. This CDR3 has 14 residues. CDR3 sequence reads: CASSLRDRLYEQYF. The CDR3 DNA sequence: TGTGCCAGCAGTCTCCGGGACAGATTGTACGAGCAGTACTTC.

The gene calls are TRBV6-5 and TRBJ2-7, with 9 bases aligning to TRBD1. In germline, CDR1 is MNHEY, CDR2 SVGAGI. The CDR3 loop spans 15 amino acids. With V trimmed by 0 bases and J by 2 bases, 2 bases remained unmatched. In nucleotides, the CDR3 is TGTGCCAGCAGTTACTCGACAGGGGGGACCTACGAGCAGTACTTC. It specifies CASSYSTGGTYEQYF.

This chain joins TRBV7-8 and TRBJ2-2; D is possibly TRBD2 (5 bases). V dropped 7 bases and J dropped 6 bases, with 18 bases sitting between them. Looked up from germline, CDR1 is SGHVS and CDR2 is FQNEAQ. This CDR3 is built from 15 residues. This CDR3 reads CASIPRTVRSGELFF. CDR3 bases: TGTGCCAGCATACCTCGGACTGTAAGATCCGGGGAGCTGTTTTTT.

The CDR3 spells CAISVSGRYTEAFF. The CDR3 DNA sequence: TGTGCCATCAGTGTCTCTGGGCGATACACTGAAGCTTTCTTT. The genes are TRBV10-3 and TRBJ1-1; D remains unclear. From germline, CDR1 is ENHRY and CDR2 SYGVKD. V was trimmed by 4 bases and J by 3 bases, leaving 12 bases between them. CDR3 length equals 14 residues.